The rows below give T cell receptor beta chains drawn from one sample of a study of cytomegalovirus exposure and HLA in healthy donors. Libraries were prepared by immunoSEQ multiplex PCR; TCRdb keeps only in-frame clonotypes and omits some of them. Of approximately 37,000 clones in the sample, about 80% were seen once. Sample: PBMCs. The source is a male donor in good health and CMV-seronegative. CDR3s include the opening cysteine and the closing phenylalanine or tryptophan. D genes are given only for firm matches. A clone size is listed for some rows: how often the clone was seen (once, few, many), or a class if it is expanded.

J: TRBJ1-5; V: TRBV6-5; size: -; D: -; DNA: TGTGCCAGCACGACGGGGGGTCAGCCCCAGCATTTT; CDR3: CASTTGGQPQHF
J: TRBJ1-5; V: TRBV4-2; size: -; D: -; DNA: TGTGCCAGCAGCCAAGATAGGGGGGGGAGTCAGCCCCAGCATTTT; CDR3: CASSQDRGGSQPQHF
J: TRBJ2-2; V: TRBV10-3; size: -; D: -; DNA: TGTGCCATCACCCCGGGACTTCCTAACACCGGGGAGCTGTTTTTT; CDR3: CAITPGLPNTGELFF
J: TRBJ1-3; V: TRBV28; size: -; D: -; DNA: TGTGCCAGCAGTATTGACAGGAGCTCTGGAAACACCATATATTTT; CDR3: CASSIDRSSGNTIYF
J: TRBJ1-1; V: TRBV10-1; size: -; D: -; DNA: TGCGCCAGCAGTGAAGAGGCTGGGAACACTGAAGCTTTCTTT; CDR3: CASSEEAGNTEAFF
J: TRBJ2-7; V: TRBV5-1; size: -; D: TRBD1; DNA: TGCGCCAGCAGCTTGGTGGGGACAGGCTACGAGCAGTACTTC; CDR3: CASSLVGTGYEQYF
J: TRBJ2-1; V: TRBV25-1; size: -; D: -; DNA: TGTGCCAGCAAGTCAGGACAGTACAATGAGCAGTTCTTC; CDR3: CASKSGQYNEQFF
J: TRBJ1-5; V: TRBV19; size: -; D: TRBD1; DNA: TGTGCCAGTAGTACGGGACAGGGCTGGCAGCCCCAGCATTTT; CDR3: CASSTGQGWQPQHF
J: TRBJ1-1; V: TRBV7-8; size: -; D: TRBD1; DNA: TGTGCCAGCAGCCTAGAGGTTGAATCAGGGGGAGCTTTCTTT; CDR3: CASSLEVESGGAFF
J: TRBJ1-1; V: TRBV7-6; size: few; D: -; DNA: TGTGCCAGCAGCTTAGCGCTCAGGGACACTGAAGCTTTCTTT; CDR3: CASSLALRDTEAFF
J: TRBJ1-4; V: TRBV28; size: few; D: -; DNA: TGTGCCGGGGGACTTAATGAAAAACTGTTTTTT; CDR3: CAGGLNEKLFF
J: TRBJ2-7; V: TRBV6-5; size: -; D: -; DNA: TGTGCCAGCAGAAACAGCCTCTCCTACGAGCAGTACTTC; CDR3: CASRNSLSYEQYF
J: TRBJ2-1; V: TRBV10-3; size: once; D: -; DNA: TGTGCCATCAGTGAGTCGGGGGCGAGGTACAATGAGCAGTTCTTC; CDR3: CAISESGARYNEQFF
J: TRBJ2-7; V: TRBV2; size: -; D: TRBD1; DNA: TGTGCCAGCCACTTCCCCGGGACAGGGTACAACGAGCAGTACTTC; CDR3: CASHFPGTGYNEQYF
J: TRBJ1-1; V: TRBV6-5; size: -; D: -; DNA: TGTGCCAGCAGGCCGACACAAGCCCCCACTGAAGCTTTCTTT; CDR3: CASRPTQAPTEAFF
J: TRBJ2-5; V: TRBV2; size: -; D: TRBD1; DNA: TGTGCCAGCAGTGCCGGGACAGGCCAAGAGACCCAGTACTTC; CDR3: CASSAGTGQETQYF